The sequence of this T cell receptor beta chain was determined in a study of cytomegalovirus exposure and HLA in healthy donors. Study-wide context: Among the roughly 400 donors who were genotyped, approximately 84% fell in the genetic ancestry cluster that is associated with self-reported Caucasian donors.

Amplification used 60 Vbeta primers and 13 Jbeta primers. Some clones are missing from TCRdb's copy, which holds only in-frame ones; the method was immunoSEQ multiplex PCR. The sample includes about 110,000 clones. Deletions cut 1 base from V and 4 bases from J, with 8 bases between. The germline V gene encodes CDR1 SNHLY and CDR2 FYNNEI. CDR3 size: 14 residues. As concerns this clone: Its antigen remains unknown.

General study findings and limits: TCR beta chains numbering about 160 were designated cytomegalovirus-associated. Later, an analysis found that common viral pathogens appeared to be linked with several of the most significant clusters.

The chain recombines TRBV2 with TRBJ1-5; tentative D call: TRBD1 (6 bases). Sequencing was performed on PBMCs. The TCR was taken from a man between 45 and 60 years old in good health and CMV-seronegative. As DNA, the CDR3 is TGTGCCAGCAGTGAAGGACAGGAAAATCAGCCCCAGCATTTT. Amino acids: CASSEGQENQPQHF.